The T cell receptor beta chain described here comes from a study of T cells in Graves' hyperthyroidism and ophthalmopathy. Regarding the study as a whole: Blood samples included most of the expanded thyroid clonotypes exceeding 0.001.

The CDR3 spans 13 residues. V dropped 5 bases and J dropped 6 bases, with 13 bases sitting between them. CDR1 and CDR2 from the germline V gene are SEHNR and FQNEAQ (reference sequence). This clonotype was recorded at least ten times. The antigen remains undetermined. The source material, RNA transcripts, was used to amplify TCR beta CDR3 regions. TCR CDR3 regions were first amplified by RT-PCR with HTBI primers. TCRdb reprocessed the multiplex PCR reads with MiXCR, giving one entry per CDR3 protein. In the table there are 300,000 to 400,000 distinct CDR3 sequences, 13% to 15% of which are singletons. Input material: blood. The sequence was collected from a woman aged 25 to 39 with Graves' ophthalmopathy. The chain has TRBV7-9 and TRBJ2-5; D is unresolved. The CDR3 nucleotides are TGTGCCAGCAGCCGGAGTCAGGAAAAGACCCAGTACTTC. It translates to CASSRSQEKTQYF.